This T cell receptor beta chain stems from a study of shared clonotypes between healthy human individuals. Overall study results and limits: Blood was the only sampled material, and tissue repertoires likely differ. The study found roughly 5.3% of naive CD4 clonotypes shared across a few donors. In general, naive subsets displayed greater estimated richness than memory subsets did.

Trimming removed 1 base from V and 5 bases from J; junction bases left unmatched: 8. From germline, CDR1 is SGHNT and CDR2 YYREEE (reference sequence). There are 16 residues in the CDR3. This clone was seen a single time. Its specificity is not known. In the same sample, other DNA sequences code for this CDR3. The table came from immunoSEQ multiplex PCR; TCRdb's copy has only in-frame clones and leaves some out. The repertoire consists of 950,000 to 1,300,000 clones, with about 75% occurring once and the leading ten covering 1.4%. The rearrangement joins TRBV5-4 to TRBJ2-5, with 10 nucleotides matching TRBD2. The source of this sequence is a man aged 18 to 30 in good health. The sequencing input was memory CD4+ T cells sorted from blood. Specified subset: CD45RA-negative fraction. The CDR3 is CASSLRSGGAGETQYF. The CDR3 coding sequence is TGTGCCAGCAGCTTGCGAAGCGGGGGGGCAGGTGAGACCCAGTACTTC.